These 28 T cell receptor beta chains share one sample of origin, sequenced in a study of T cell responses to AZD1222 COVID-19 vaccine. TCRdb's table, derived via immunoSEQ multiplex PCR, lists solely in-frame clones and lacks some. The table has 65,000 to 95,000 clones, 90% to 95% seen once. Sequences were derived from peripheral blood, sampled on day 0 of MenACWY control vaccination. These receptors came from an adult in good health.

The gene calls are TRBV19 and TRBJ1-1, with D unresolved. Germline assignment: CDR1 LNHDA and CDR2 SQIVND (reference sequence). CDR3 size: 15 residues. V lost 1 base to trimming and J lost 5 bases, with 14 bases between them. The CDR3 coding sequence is TGTGCCAGTAGTATAGCCGACCGAAGTGGAACTGAAGCTTTCTTT. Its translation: CASSIADRSGTEAFF.

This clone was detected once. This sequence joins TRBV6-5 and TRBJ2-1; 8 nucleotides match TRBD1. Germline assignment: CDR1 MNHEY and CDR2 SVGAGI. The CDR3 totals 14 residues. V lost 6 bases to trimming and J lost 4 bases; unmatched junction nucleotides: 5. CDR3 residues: CASRSDRVYNEQFF. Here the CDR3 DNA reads TGTGCCAGCAGGTCGGACAGGGTTTACAATGAGCAGTTCTTC.

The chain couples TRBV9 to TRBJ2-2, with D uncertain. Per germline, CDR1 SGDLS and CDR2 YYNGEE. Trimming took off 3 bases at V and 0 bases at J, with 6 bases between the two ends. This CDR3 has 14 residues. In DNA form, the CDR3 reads TGTGCCAGCAGCGCCCTTACGAACACCGGGGAGCTGTTTTTT. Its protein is CASSALTNTGELFF.

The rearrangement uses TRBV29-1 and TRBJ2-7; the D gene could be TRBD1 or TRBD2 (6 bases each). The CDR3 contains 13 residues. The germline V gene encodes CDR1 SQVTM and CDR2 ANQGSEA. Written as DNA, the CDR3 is TGCAGTGCAAAGGGGGGCTCCTCGTACGAGCAGTACTTC. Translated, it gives CSAKGGSSYEQYF.

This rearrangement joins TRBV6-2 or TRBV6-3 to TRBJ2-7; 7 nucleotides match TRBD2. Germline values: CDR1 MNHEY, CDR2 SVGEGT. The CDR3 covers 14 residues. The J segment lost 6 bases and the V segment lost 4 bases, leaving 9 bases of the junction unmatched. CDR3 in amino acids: CASSFQAGLGEQYF. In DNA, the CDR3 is TGTGCCAGCAGTTTCCAAGCGGGATTGGGCGAGCAGTACTTC.

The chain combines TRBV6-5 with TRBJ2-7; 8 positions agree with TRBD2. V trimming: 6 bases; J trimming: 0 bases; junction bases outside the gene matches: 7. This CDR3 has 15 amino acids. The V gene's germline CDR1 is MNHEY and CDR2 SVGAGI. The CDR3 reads CASRTSAPSSYEQYF. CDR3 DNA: TGTGCCAGCAGGACTAGCGCCCCGAGCTCCTACGAGCAGTACTTC.

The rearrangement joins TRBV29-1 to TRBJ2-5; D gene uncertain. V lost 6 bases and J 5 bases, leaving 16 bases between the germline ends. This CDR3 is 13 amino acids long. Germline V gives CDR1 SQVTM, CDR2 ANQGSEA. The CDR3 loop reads CSVATDGPETQYF. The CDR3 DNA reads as TGCAGCGTCGCTACCGACGGGCCCGAGACCCAGTACTTC.

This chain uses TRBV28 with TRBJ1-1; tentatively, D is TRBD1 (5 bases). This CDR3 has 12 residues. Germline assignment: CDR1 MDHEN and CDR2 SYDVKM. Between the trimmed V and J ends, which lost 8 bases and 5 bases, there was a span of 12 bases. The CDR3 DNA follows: TGTGCCAGCCTGGGGGTAAGAACTGAAGCTTTCTTT. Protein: CASLGVRTEAFF.

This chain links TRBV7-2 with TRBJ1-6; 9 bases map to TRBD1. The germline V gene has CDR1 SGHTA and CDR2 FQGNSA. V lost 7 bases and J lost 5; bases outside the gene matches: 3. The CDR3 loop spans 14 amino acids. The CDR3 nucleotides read TGTGCCAGCATCCGGACAGGGGATAATTCACCCCTCCACTTT. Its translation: CASIRTGDNSPLHF.

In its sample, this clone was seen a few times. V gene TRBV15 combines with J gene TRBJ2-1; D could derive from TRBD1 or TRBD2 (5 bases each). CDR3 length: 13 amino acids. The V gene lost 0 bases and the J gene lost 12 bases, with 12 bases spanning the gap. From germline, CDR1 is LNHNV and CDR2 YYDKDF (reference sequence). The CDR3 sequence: CATSRDRRGGQFF. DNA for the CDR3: TGTGCCACCAGCAGAGATCGTCGGGGCGGGCAGTTCTTC.

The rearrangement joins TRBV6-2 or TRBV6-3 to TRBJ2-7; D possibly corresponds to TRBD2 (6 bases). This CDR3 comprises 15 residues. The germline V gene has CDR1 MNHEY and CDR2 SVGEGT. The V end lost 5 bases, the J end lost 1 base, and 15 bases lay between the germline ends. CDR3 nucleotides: TGTGCCAGCAGTATTGGGAGGCAGAATTCCTACGAGCAGTACTTC. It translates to CASSIGRQNSYEQYF.

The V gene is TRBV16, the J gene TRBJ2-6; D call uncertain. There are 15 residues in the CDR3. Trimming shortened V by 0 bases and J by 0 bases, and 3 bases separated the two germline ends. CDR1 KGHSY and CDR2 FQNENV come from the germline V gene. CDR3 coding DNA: TGTGCCAGCAGCCAATCCTTCTCTGGGGCCAACGTCCTGACTTTC. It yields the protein CASSQSFSGANVLTF.

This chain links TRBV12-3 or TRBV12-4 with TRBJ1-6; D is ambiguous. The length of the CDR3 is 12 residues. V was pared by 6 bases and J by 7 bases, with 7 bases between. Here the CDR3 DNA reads TGTGCCAGCAGGCCCCAAAATTCACCCCTCCACTTT. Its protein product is CASRPQNSPLHF.

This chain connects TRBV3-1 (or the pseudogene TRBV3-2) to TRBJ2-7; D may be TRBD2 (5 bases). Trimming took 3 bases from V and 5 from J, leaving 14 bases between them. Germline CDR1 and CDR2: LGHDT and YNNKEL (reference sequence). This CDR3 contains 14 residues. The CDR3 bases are TGTGCCAGCAGCCAGTTGAGCGGAGCCAACGAGCAGTACTTC. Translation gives CASSQLSGANEQYF.

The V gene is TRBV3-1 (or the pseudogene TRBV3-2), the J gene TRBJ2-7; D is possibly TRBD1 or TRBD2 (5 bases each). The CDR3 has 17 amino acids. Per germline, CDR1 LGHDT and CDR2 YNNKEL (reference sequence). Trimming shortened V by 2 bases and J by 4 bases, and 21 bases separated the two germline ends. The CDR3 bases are TGTGCCAGCAGCCAATCCTCAGGGCGGCCGGGGTTATACGAGCAGTACTTC. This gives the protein CASSQSSGRPGLYEQYF.

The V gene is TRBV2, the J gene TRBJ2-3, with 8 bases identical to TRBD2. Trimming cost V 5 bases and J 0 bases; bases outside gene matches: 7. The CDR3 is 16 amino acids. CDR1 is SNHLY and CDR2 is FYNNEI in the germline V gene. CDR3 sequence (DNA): TGTGCCAGCAGTTCACATAGCGGGGAGAGCACAGATACGCAGTATTTT. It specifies CASSSHSGESTDTQYF.

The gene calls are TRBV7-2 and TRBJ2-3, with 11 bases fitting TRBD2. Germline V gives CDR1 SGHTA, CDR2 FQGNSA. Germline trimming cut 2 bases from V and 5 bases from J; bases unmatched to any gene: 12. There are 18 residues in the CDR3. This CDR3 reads CASSLFLGSGRAVDTQYF. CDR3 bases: TGTGCCAGCAGCTTATTTTTAGGTAGCGGGAGGGCCGTAGATACGCAGTATTTT.

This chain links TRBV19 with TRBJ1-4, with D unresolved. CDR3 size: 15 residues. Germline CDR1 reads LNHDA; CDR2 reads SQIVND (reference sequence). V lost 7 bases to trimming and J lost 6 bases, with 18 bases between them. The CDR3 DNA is TGTGCCAGTACCAAGGGAGGGCAGTCCCATGAAAAACTGTTTTTT. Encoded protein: CASTKGGQSHEKLFF.

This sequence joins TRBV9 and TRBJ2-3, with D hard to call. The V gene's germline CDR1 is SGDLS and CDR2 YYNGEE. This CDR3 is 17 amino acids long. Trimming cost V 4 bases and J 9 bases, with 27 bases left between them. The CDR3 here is CASSSRPGSPAPDTQYF. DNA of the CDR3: TGTGCCAGCAGCTCACGTCCGGGCTCCCCCGCGCCGGACACGCAGTATTTT.

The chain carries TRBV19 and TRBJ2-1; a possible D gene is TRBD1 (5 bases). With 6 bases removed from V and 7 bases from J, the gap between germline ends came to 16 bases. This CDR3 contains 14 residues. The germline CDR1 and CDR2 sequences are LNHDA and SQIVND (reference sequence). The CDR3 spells CASRPPGKHNEQFF. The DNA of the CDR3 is TGTGCCAGTAGACCGCCAGGGAAACATAATGAGCAGTTCTTC.

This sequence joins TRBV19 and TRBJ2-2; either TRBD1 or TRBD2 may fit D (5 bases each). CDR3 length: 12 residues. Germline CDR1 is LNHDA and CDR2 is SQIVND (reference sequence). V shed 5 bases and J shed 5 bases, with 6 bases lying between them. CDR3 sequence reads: CASSWGTGELFF. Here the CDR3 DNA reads TGTGCCAGTAGTTGGGGGACCGGGGAGCTGTTTTTT.

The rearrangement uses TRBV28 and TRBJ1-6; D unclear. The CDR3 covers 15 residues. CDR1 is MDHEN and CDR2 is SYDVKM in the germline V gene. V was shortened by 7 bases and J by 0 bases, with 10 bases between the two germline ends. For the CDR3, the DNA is TGTGCCAGCACCCCTATTAGCTCCTATAATTCACCCCTCCACTTT. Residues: CASTPISSYNSPLHF. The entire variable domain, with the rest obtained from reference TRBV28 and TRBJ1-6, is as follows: DVKVTQSSRYLVKRTGEKVFLECVQDMDHENMFWYRQDPGLGLRLIYFSYDVKMKEKGDIPEGYSVSREKKERFSLILESASTNQTSMYLCASTPISSYNSPLHFGNGTRLTVT.

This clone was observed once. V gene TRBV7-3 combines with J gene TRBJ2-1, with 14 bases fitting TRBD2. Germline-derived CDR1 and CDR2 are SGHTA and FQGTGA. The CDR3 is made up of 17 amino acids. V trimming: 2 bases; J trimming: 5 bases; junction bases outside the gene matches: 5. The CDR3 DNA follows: TGTGCCAGCAGCTTACGACTAGCGGGGGGGCCCCACAATGAGCAGTTCTTC. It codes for CASSLRLAGGPHNEQFF.

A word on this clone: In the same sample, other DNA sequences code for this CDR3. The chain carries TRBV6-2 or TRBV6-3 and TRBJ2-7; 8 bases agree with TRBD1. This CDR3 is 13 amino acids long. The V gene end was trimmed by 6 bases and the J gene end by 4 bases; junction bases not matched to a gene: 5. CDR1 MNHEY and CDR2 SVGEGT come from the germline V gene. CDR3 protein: CASSWTGTYEQYF. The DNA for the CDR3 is TGTGCCAGCAGCTGGACAGGGACTTACGAGCAGTACTTC.

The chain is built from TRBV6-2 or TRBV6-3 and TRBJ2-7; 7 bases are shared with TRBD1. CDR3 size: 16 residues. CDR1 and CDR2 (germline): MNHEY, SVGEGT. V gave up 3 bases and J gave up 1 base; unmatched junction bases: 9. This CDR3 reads CASSYRTGPLSYEQYF. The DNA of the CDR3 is TGTGCCAGCAGTTATCGGACAGGCCCCCTTTCCTACGAGCAGTACTTC.

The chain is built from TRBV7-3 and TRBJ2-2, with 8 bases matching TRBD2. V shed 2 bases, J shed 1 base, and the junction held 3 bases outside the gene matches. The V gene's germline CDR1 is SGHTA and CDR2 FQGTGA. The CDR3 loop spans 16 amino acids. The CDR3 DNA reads TGTGCCAGCAGCTTACAAACTAGCGGGAACACCGGGGAGCTGTTTTTT. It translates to CASSLQTSGNTGELFF.

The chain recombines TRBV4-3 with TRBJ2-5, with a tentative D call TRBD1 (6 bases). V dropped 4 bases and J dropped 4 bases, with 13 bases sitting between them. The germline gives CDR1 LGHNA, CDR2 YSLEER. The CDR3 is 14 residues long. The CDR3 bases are TGCGCCAGCAGCCCAGGGAGAGGGGGAGAGACCCAGTACTTC. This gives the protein CASSPGRGGETQYF.

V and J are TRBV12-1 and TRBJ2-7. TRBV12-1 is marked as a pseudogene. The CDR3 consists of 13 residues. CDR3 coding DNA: TGTGCCAGCAGTTTTATGACGGATTACGAGCAGTACTTC. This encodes CASSFMTDYEQYF.